A single sample gave rise to the 27 T cell receptor beta chains below, sequenced in a study of T cell changes during pregnancy in multiple sclerosis. TCRdb's copy holds only in-frame clones and misses some; the assay was immunoSEQ multiplex PCR. The sample consists of roughly 38,000 clones, roughly 91% of them appearing once. The material was CD8+ T cells from peripheral blood mononuclear cells, obtained in the first trimester of pregnancy. The receptor set was obtained from a female donor with multiple sclerosis, enrolled in a pregnancy study.

J is TRBJ2-5 and V is TRBV29-1; D is unclear. Trimming pared 6 bases from V and 1 base from J, leaving 15 bases between. The CDR3 consists of 14 residues. In germline, CDR1 is SQVTM, CDR2 ANQGSEA. The CDR3 nucleotides read TGCAGCGTGAGGTCGCCGGATGCCCAAGAGACCCAGTACTTC. It is translated as CSVRSPDAQETQYF.

The chain joins TRBV5-4 to TRBJ1-3; a possible D gene is TRBD1 (5 bases). Trimming took off 0 bases at V and 2 bases at J, with 12 bases between the two ends. The germline V gene encodes CDR1 SGHNT and CDR2 YYREEE (reference sequence). The CDR3 covers 16 residues. The CDR3 nucleotides read TGTGCCAGCAGCTTGGTCGGTGGGGGGACTGGAAACACCATATATTTT. Its protein product is CASSLVGGGTGNTIYF.

The V call is TRBV27, the J call TRBJ1-1, with D hard to call. V was pared by 3 bases and J by 0 bases, with 5 bases between. In germline, CDR1 is MNHEY, CDR2 SMNVEV (reference sequence). The CDR3 consists of 13 residues. The CDR3 protein is CASSFAMNTEAFF. CDR3 DNA sequence: TGTGCCAGCAGTTTTGCGATGAACACTGAAGCTTTCTTT.

The genes are TRBV6-4 and TRBJ2-3; 8 nucleotides agree with TRBD1. Germline trimming cut 6 bases from V and 2 bases from J; bases unmatched to any gene: 4. The CDR3 covers 14 residues. CDR1 and CDR2 (germline): MRHNA, SNTAGT. The CDR3, as DNA: TGTGCCAGCAGCCCGGACAGGGACACAGATACGCAGTATTTT. Translated: CASSPDRDTDTQYF.

The chain joins TRBV9 to TRBJ2-5; TRBD2 aligns across 8 bases. The J segment lost 2 bases and the V segment lost 0 bases, leaving 0 bases of the junction unmatched. The CDR3 contains 14 residues. Germline-derived CDR1 and CDR2 are SGDLS and YYNGEE. DNA of the CDR3: TGTGCCAGCAGCGTAGCGGGAGGGCAAGAGACCCAGTACTTC. Translated: CASSVAGGQETQYF.

This clone was counted between two and nine times. V usage is TRBV9 and J usage is TRBJ2-2; TRBD2 is a possible D gene (5 bases). In germline, CDR1 is SGDLS, CDR2 YYNGEE. There are 16 residues in the CDR3. The V gene lost 0 bases and the J gene lost 7 bases, with 16 bases spanning the gap. CDR3 loop: CASSVGDGLLVGELFF. The DNA of the CDR3 is TGTGCCAGCAGCGTAGGAGATGGACTCCTCGTCGGGGAGCTGTTTTTT.

The V gene is TRBV4-1, the J gene TRBJ2-7, with 8 bases matching TRBD1. The CDR3 runs 15 residues. CDR1 is MGHRA, CDR2 YSYEKL, per germline. Trimming took 0 bases from V and 6 from J; bases not matched to a gene: 7. The CDR3 nucleotides read TGCGCCAGCAGCCAAGAGGCGACAGGGGTAGGCGAGCAGTACTTC. It is translated as CASSQEATGVGEQYF.

This clone has a single count. This sequence joins TRBV4-1 and TRBJ2-7; TRBD2 is a possible D gene (6 bases). Trimming shortened V by 0 bases and J by 3 bases, and 9 bases separated the two germline ends. CDR1 and CDR2 (germline): MGHRA, YSYEKL. This CDR3 has 14 amino acids. The CDR3 protein is CASSQDPAGYEQYF. CDR3 nucleotides: TGCGCCAGCAGCCAAGATCCAGCGGGCTACGAGCAGTACTTC.

The V gene is TRBV7-6, the J gene TRBJ1-4, with 10 nucleotides matching TRBD1. With 5 bases clipped from V and 0 bases from J, the junction kept 15 bases outside the gene matches. CDR1 is SGHVS and CDR2 is FNYEAQ in the germline V gene. The CDR3 sequence is 20 residues long. This CDR3 is CASSLPSGTGDIATNEKLFF. CDR3 DNA: TGTGCCAGCAGCCTCCCGTCGGGGACAGGGGACATTGCAACTAATGAAAAACTGTTTTTT.

This clone has just one count. The rearrangement uses TRBV11-1 and TRBJ2-1; no firm D call. V was clipped by 5 bases and J by 9 bases, with 14 bases between them. Germline V gene sequence: CDR1 SGHAT, CDR2 FQDESV (reference sequence). The CDR3 spans 13 residues. This chain's CDR3 is CASSHLEIGEQFF. CDR3 DNA sequence: TGTGCCAGCAGCCACCTCGAGATCGGTGAGCAGTTCTTC.

This clone came up once. As DNA, the CDR3 is TGTGCCTGGAGTAACCCTCCGGGACAGGGTAACGACTATGGCTACACCTTC. Residues: CAWSNPPGQGNDYGYTF. This sequence joins TRBV30 and TRBJ1-2; 9 nucleotides line up with TRBD1. From germline, CDR1 is GTSNPN and CDR2 SVGIG (reference sequence). There are 17 residues in the CDR3. The V segment lost 2 bases and the J segment 3 bases; nucleotides outside the gene matches: 13.

Here the CDR3 DNA reads TGTGCCAGCAGCTTGGCGACTAGCGGGAGGGAGGAGCAGTTCTTC. This encodes CASSLATSGREEQFF. This chain connects TRBV7-7 to TRBJ2-1; the match to TRBD2 covers 14 bases. CDR1 SSHAT and CDR2 FNYEAQ come from the germline V gene (reference sequence). The CDR3 runs to 15 residues. V was pared by 3 bases and J by 10 bases, with 5 bases of the junction left unmatched.

V gene TRBV18 combines with J gene TRBJ1-3; D might be TRBD1 (5 bases). With 0 bases removed from V and 0 bases from J, the gap between germline ends came to 12 bases. Germline loops: CDR1 KGHSH, CDR2 LQKENI. This CDR3 spans 17 amino acids. The CDR3 DNA reads TGTGCCAGCTCACCACCATTGGAGACAGCCTCTGGAAACACCATATATTTT. This gives the protein CASSPPLETASGNTIYF.

The chain joins TRBV7-9 to TRBJ1-2, with 8 bases matching TRBD1. The germline gives CDR1 SEHNR, CDR2 FQNEAQ (reference sequence). V lost 5 bases and J lost 5; bases outside the gene matches: 10. The CDR3 spans 15 residues. CDR3 sequence (DNA): TGTGCCAGCAGCACTTGGACAGGGACCCCGTATGGCTACACCTTC. Encoded protein: CASSTWTGTPYGYTF. Using reference TRBV7-9 and TRBJ1-2 for the parts outside the CDR3, the full variable domain is DTGVSQNPRHKITKRGQNVTFRCDPISEHNRLYWYRQTLGQGPEFLTYFQNEAQLEKSRLLSDRFSAERPKGSFSTLEIQRTEQGDSAMYLCASSTWTGTPYGYTFGSGTRLTVV.

The chain has TRBV10-2 and TRBJ1-1, with TRBD1 as a possible D gene (6 bases). This CDR3 spans 14 amino acids. From germline, CDR1 is WSHSY and CDR2 SAAADI. V shed 0 bases and J shed 3 bases, with 8 bases lying between them. CDR3 nucleotide sequence: TGCGCCAGCAGTGAGTCTGACAGGCACACTGAAGCTTTCTTT. Translation: CASSESDRHTEAFF.

This clone was found once. The chain recombines TRBV7-2 with TRBJ1-3; 10 nucleotides align to TRBD1. Losses at the gene ends were 4 bases for V and 4 bases for J; bases not matched to a gene: 4. In germline, CDR1 is SGHTA, CDR2 FQGNSA. The CDR3 contains 15 residues. This CDR3 reads CASSSDRGAGNTIYF. The CDR3 nucleotides are TGTGCCAGCAGCTCGGACAGGGGGGCAGGAAACACCATATATTTT.

The CDR3 here is CASSLVSPDEQFF. The DNA for the CDR3 is TGTGCCAGCAGCTTAGTGTCTCCCGATGAGCAGTTCTTC. The gene calls are TRBV7-9 and TRBJ2-1; no firm D call. Germline CDR1 reads SEHNR; CDR2 reads FQNEAQ (reference sequence). The V end was cut by 1 base, the J end by 8 bases, with 9 bases between. CDR3 length: 13 residues. Filled out from reference TRBV7-9 and TRBJ2-1, the complete variable domain reads DTGVSQNPRHKITKRGQNVTFRCDPISEHNRLYWYRQTLGQGPEFLTYFQNEAQLEKSRLLSDRFSAERPKGSFSTLEIQRTEQGDSAMYLCASSLVSPDEQFFGPGTRLTVL.

The rearrangement links TRBV7-2 to TRBJ1-2; no clear D gene. Germline V gene sequence: CDR1 SGHTA, CDR2 FQGNSA. The V end was cut by 2 bases, the J end by 6 bases, with 10 bases between. The CDR3 sequence is 13 residues long. CDR3 coding DNA: TGTGCCAGCAGCTTAACTGGTGTGCATGGCTACACCTTC. Encoded protein: CASSLTGVHGYTF.

This chain links TRBV14 with TRBJ1-2; 7 bases are shared with TRBD1. The V and J ends lost 4 bases and 3 bases, in that order; junction bases with no gene match: 5. This CDR3 has 14 residues. The germline V gene has CDR1 SGHDN and CDR2 FVKESK. CDR3 amino acids: CASSPLGTDYGYTF. The CDR3 DNA sequence: TGTGCCAGCAGCCCCTTGGGGACAGACTATGGCTACACCTTC.

This clone was detected a few times. Here the CDR3 reads CASPNEAFF. The CDR3 DNA is TGTGCCAGCCCAAATGAAGCTTTCTTT. The chain links TRBV6-1 to TRBJ1-1; no clear D. This CDR3 contains 9 residues. The germline V gene encodes CDR1 MNHNS and CDR2 SASEGT. V lost 8 bases and J 7 bases, leaving 5 bases between the germline ends.

The chain employs TRBV30 and TRBJ2-3, with D possibly matching TRBD2 (6 bases). Germline CDR1 is GTSNPN and CDR2 is SVGIG (reference sequence). The CDR3 length is 14 residues. The V and J ends lost 5 bases and 0 bases respectively, with 12 bases between them. DNA of the CDR3: TGTGCCTGGGGCGGGGCGATCAGCACAGATACGCAGTATTTT. This gives the protein CAWGGAISTDTQYF.

The CDR3 sequence is CASGLAGGSTDTQYF. For the CDR3, the DNA is TGTGCCAGCGGGTTAGCGGGGGGAAGCACAGATACGCAGTATTTT. The chain has TRBV6-5 and TRBJ2-3; 10 bases fit TRBD2. CDR3 length equals 15 residues. V gave up 8 bases and J gave up 0 bases; unmatched junction bases: 5. From germline, CDR1 is MNHEY and CDR2 SVGAGI.

The chain links TRBV9 to TRBJ1-1; D may be TRBD1 (5 bases). The V and J ends lost 3 bases and 1 base respectively, with 13 bases between them. The CDR3 runs to 15 residues. Germline CDR1 reads SGDLS; CDR2 reads YYNGEE. CDR3 sequence: CASSAGGGGNTEAFF. The DNA for the CDR3 is TGTGCCAGCAGCGCAGGCGGGGGTGGGAACACTGAAGCTTTCTTT.

This rearrangement joins TRBV27 to TRBJ2-4, with unresolved D. Trimming pared 5 bases from V and 9 bases from J, leaving 11 bases between. Germline CDR1 and CDR2: MNHEY and SMNVEV (reference sequence). The CDR3 loop spans 12 amino acids. The CDR3 protein is CASSPTGFIQYF. The CDR3 nucleotides are TGTGCCAGCAGTCCCACGGGTTTCATTCAGTACTTC.

The chain recombines TRBV7-9 with TRBJ2-7; D not resolved. The germline V gene has CDR1 SEHNR and CDR2 FQNEAQ (reference sequence). CDR3 length: 14 amino acids. V lost 5 bases to trimming and J lost 2 bases, with 13 bases between them. As DNA, the CDR3 is TGTGCCAGCAGCCCCAGGATACTTACCTACGAGCAGTACTTC. This codes for CASSPRILTYEQYF.

The V call is TRBV27, the J call TRBJ1-6; D is ambiguous. Trimming pared 2 bases from V and 3 bases from J, leaving 14 bases between. The CDR3 has 17 residues. Germline CDR1 reads MNHEY; CDR2 reads SMNVEV (reference sequence). The CDR3 DNA sequence: TGTGCCAGCAGTTTAGGTGGCTGGGGAGACTATAATTCACCCCTCCACTTT. Its translation is CASSLGGWGDYNSPLHF.

The chain employs TRBV5-6 and TRBJ2-7; 7 positions match TRBD2. Germline trimming cut 4 bases from V and 3 bases from J; bases unmatched to any gene: 19. The CDR3 totals 18 residues. Germline V lookup: CDR1 SGHDT, CDR2 YYEEEE. CDR3 nucleotide sequence: TGTGCCAGCAGCGAAGCATTCACTAGCGCGGTCGGATTCTACGAGCAGTACTTC. As protein: CASSEAFTSAVGFYEQYF.